The 17 T cell receptor beta chains in this list originate from one sample, sequenced in a study of T cell responses to AZD1222 COVID-19 vaccine. Sequencing was performed with immunoSEQ multiplex PCR; in TCRdb, only in-frame clones are kept and a portion is missing. In the table there are around 100,000 clones, 87% of which are singletons. The sample consisted of peripheral blood, taken 28 days after the second AZD1222 dose. The receptor set was obtained from an adult who received the AZD1222 COVID-19 vaccine.

The rearrangement uses TRBV5-1 and TRBJ2-3, with D unresolved. Germline V gives CDR1 SGHRS, CDR2 YFSETQ. The V gene lost 1 base and the J gene lost 0 bases, with 9 bases spanning the gap. This CDR3 comprises 15 residues. This CDR3 reads CASSLRSRSTDTQYF. The CDR3 DNA follows: TGCGCCAGCAGCTTGCGGTCCAGAAGCACAGATACGCAGTATTTT.

The V gene is TRBV7-2, the J gene TRBJ2-1, with 9 nucleotides matching TRBD2. Germline lookup yields CDR1 SGHTA and CDR2 FQGNSA. The CDR3 totals 19 residues. Trimming took 1 base from V and 6 from J; bases not matched to a gene: 16. The CDR3 coding sequence is TGTGCCAGCAGCTTAGGAGGTGTTACGGGACTAGCCCTTTTCAATGAGCAGTTCTTC. Protein product: CASSLGGVTGLALFNEQFF. Based on the CDR3 plus reference TRBV7-2 and TRBJ2-1, the full variable domain is GAGVSQSPSNKVTEKGKDVELRCDPISGHTALYWYRQSLGQGLEFLIYFQGNSAPDKSGLPSDRFSAERTGGSVSTLTIQRTQQEDSAVYLCASSLGGVTGLALFNEQFFGPGTRLTVL.

The rearrangement links TRBV28 to TRBJ2-3; 10 bases are a match to TRBD2. Trimming took 4 bases from V and 0 from J; bases not matched to a gene: 7. CDR1 is MDHEN and CDR2 is SYDVKM in the germline V gene. The length of the CDR3 is 17 residues. The CDR3 DNA sequence: TGTGCCAGCAGTTCGCCGGGACTAGCGAGGAGCACAGATACGCAGTATTTT. This gives the protein CASSSPGLARSTDTQYF.

The V gene is TRBV28, the J gene TRBJ2-3; D possibly corresponds to TRBD1 (6 bases). Germline values: CDR1 MDHEN, CDR2 SYDVKM. The V and J ends lost 5 bases and 0 bases respectively, with 9 bases between them. This CDR3 has 14 residues. CDR3 residues: CASSQTGSTDTQYF. The CDR3 DNA reads TGTGCCAGCAGTCAAACAGGGAGCACAGATACGCAGTATTTT.

The chain employs TRBV18 and TRBJ2-5, with 7 bases identical to TRBD2. V shed 6 bases, J shed 2 bases, and the junction held 9 bases outside the gene matches. The germline V gene encodes CDR1 KGHSH and CDR2 LQKENI. This CDR3 spans 15 amino acids. CDR3 region: CASSVAGHVQETQYF. The DNA for the CDR3 is TGTGCCAGCTCTGTAGCGGGCCACGTTCAAGAGACCCAGTACTTC.

This chain's CDR3 is CASSPPTSEQFF. The CDR3 DNA reads as TGCGCCAGCAGCCCGCCAACTAGTGAGCAGTTCTTC. The chain recombines TRBV5-1 with TRBJ2-1; weak D call: TRBD2 (5 bases). CDR1 is SGHRS and CDR2 is YFSETQ in the germline V gene. V shed 4 bases and J shed 9 bases, with 11 bases lying between them. This CDR3 comprises 12 residues.

The genes are TRBV3-1 (or the pseudogene TRBV3-2) and TRBJ2-7; D is unresolved. The V gene lost 1 base and the J gene lost 5 bases, with 12 bases spanning the gap. This CDR3 is built from 14 residues. Per the germline V gene, CDR1 is LGHDT and CDR2 is YNNKEL (reference sequence). In DNA form, the CDR3 reads TGTGCCAGCAGCCAAGGCCGGGCGTCACACGAGCAGTACTTC. Protein product: CASSQGRASHEQYF.

The chain links TRBV15 to TRBJ1-1, with D possibly matching TRBD1 (5 bases). Trimming shortened V by 0 bases and J by 0 bases, and 8 bases separated the two germline ends. The CDR3 is made up of 15 amino acids. The germline gives CDR1 LNHNV, CDR2 YYDKDF (reference sequence). Written as DNA, the CDR3 is TGTGCCACCAGCAGAGATGGGGGTATGAACACTGAAGCTTTCTTT. As protein: CATSRDGGMNTEAFF.

This chain uses TRBV4-1 with TRBJ2-1, with 7 bases identical to TRBD1. With V trimmed by 4 bases and J by 5 bases, 11 bases remained unmatched. From germline, CDR1 is MGHRA and CDR2 YSYEKL. CDR3 length equals 16 residues. The CDR3 DNA sequence: TGCGCCAGCAGCCGGCTATTAACAGGGGAGAACAATGAGCAGTTCTTC. As protein: CASSRLLTGENNEQFF.

V and J are TRBV28 and TRBJ2-1, with 7 nucleotides matching TRBD2. The V segment lost 2 bases and the J segment 5 bases; nucleotides outside the gene matches: 9. Germline V gene data show CDR1 as MDHEN and CDR2 as SYDVKM. There are 16 residues in the CDR3. The CDR3 DNA follows: TGTGCCAGCAGTTTAAAGGAGGCCGGGACTAACAATGAGCAGTTCTTC. Protein: CASSLKEAGTNNEQFF.

This chain connects TRBV28 to TRBJ2-1; 8 bases line up with TRBD2. CDR1 and CDR2 from the germline V gene are MDHEN and SYDVKM. J was trimmed by 4 bases and V by 8 bases; bases with no gene match: 4. The CDR3 is made up of 13 amino acids. CDR3 loop: CASCSGTYNEQFF. The DNA for the CDR3 is TGTGCCAGCTGTAGCGGGACGTACAATGAGCAGTTCTTC.

This clone has only a few counts. The rearrangement links TRBV28 to TRBJ2-7; a weak D match, TRBD1 (6 bases). V lost 5 bases and J 6 bases, leaving 11 bases between the germline ends. CDR1 and CDR2 (germline): MDHEN, SYDVKM. The CDR3 sequence is 12 residues long. As DNA, the CDR3 is TGTGCCAGCAGTCGGACAGCTTCCGAGCAGTACTTC. This codes for CASSRTASEQYF. Full variable domain (missing parts from reference TRBV28 and TRBJ2-7): DVKVTQSSRYLVKRTGEKVFLECVQDMDHENMFWYRQDPGLGLRLIYFSYDVKMKEKGDIPEGYSVSREKKERFSLILESASTNQTSMYLCASSRTASEQYFGPGTRLTVT.

The chain recombines TRBV14 with TRBJ2-7; 9 bases align to TRBD2. From germline, CDR1 is SGHDN and CDR2 FVKESK. This CDR3 is 18 amino acids long. V shed 0 bases and J 6 bases; nucleotides not matched to a gene: 15. The DNA of the CDR3 is TGTGCCAGCAGCCAAGAGAGGGGTCTAGCGGGAAAGACACCCGAGCAGTACTTC. It translates to CASSQERGLAGKTPEQYF.

The rearrangement uses TRBV7-2 and TRBJ2-2; perhaps TRBD2 as D (6 bases). The germline gives CDR1 SGHTA, CDR2 FQGNSA. V was cut by 3 bases and J by 4 bases, with 9 bases left in between. This CDR3 contains 14 residues. DNA of the CDR3: TGTGCCAGCAGCTTTTCCGGGAGCACCGGGGAGCTGTTTTTT. It encodes CASSFSGSTGELFF. The variable domain in full, completed from reference TRBV7-2 and TRBJ2-2, reads GAGVSQSPSNKVTEKGKDVELRCDPISGHTALYWYRQSLGQGLEFLIYFQGNSAPDKSGLPSDRFSAERTGGSVSTLTIQRTQQEDSAVYLCASSFSGSTGELFFGEGSRLTVL.

The V call is TRBV29-1, the J call TRBJ2-7, with TRBD2 identical over 9 bases. Losses at the gene ends were 6 bases for V and 5 bases for J; bases not matched to a gene: 8. This CDR3 region has 13 residues. Germline CDR1 is SQVTM and CDR2 is ANQGSEA. CDR3 sequence (DNA): TGCAGCGTCTTGCTAGCGGGATGGAACGAGCAGTACTTC. This encodes CSVLLAGWNEQYF.

This clone was picked up a small number of times. V usage is TRBV6-2 or TRBV6-3 and J usage is TRBJ2-7; 12 bases agree with TRBD1. With 2 bases clipped from V and 6 bases from J, the junction kept 8 bases outside the gene matches. CDR1 and CDR2 (germline): MNHEY, SVGEGT. The CDR3 sequence is 16 residues long. CDR3 sequence (DNA): TGTGCCAGCAGTTACCCGGGACAGGGGGCTCGGGTCGAGCAGTACTTC. Protein sequence: CASSYPGQGARVEQYF.

The DNA for the CDR3 is TGTGCCAGCAGAGGGGACCGCAATCAGCCCCAGCATTTT. Its protein is CASRGDRNQPQHF. The chain carries TRBV6-5 and TRBJ1-5, with D possibly TRBD1 on 5 matching bases. Germline V lookup: CDR1 MNHEY, CDR2 SVGAGI. The CDR3 sequence is 13 residues long. Trimming left V 6 bases short and J 2 bases short, with 8 bases between.